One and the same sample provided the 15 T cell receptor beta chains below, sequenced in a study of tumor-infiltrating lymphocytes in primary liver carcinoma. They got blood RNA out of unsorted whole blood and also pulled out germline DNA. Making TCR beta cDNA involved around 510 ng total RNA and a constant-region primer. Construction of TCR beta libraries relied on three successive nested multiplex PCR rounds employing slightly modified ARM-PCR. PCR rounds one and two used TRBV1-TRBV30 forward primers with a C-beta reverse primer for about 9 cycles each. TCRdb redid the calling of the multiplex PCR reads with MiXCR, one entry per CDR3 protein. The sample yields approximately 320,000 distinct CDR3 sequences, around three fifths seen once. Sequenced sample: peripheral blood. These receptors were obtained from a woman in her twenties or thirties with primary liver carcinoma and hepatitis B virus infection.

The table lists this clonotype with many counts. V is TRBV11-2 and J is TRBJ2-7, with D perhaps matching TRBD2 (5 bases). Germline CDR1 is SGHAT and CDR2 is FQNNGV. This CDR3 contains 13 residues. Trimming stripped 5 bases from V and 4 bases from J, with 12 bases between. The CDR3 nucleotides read TGTGCCAGCAGCCTGGACTCTTGGTACGAGCAGTACTTC. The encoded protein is CASSLDSWYEQYF.

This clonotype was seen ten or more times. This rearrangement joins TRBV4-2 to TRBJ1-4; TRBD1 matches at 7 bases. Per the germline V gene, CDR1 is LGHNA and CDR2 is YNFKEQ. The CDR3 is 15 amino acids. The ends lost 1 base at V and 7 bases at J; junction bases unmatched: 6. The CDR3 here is CASSQARQGGEKLFF. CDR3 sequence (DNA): TGTGCCAGCAGCCAAGCCAGGCAGGGGGGTGAAAAACTGTTTTTT.

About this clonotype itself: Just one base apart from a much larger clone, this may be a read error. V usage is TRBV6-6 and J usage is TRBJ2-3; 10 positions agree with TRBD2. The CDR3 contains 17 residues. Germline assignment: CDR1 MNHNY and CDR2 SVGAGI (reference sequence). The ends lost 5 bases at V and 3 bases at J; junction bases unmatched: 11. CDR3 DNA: TGTGCCAGCAGTCACGGGACTAGCGTTCGCAGGACAGATACGCAGTATTTT. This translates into CASSHGTSVRRTDTQYF.

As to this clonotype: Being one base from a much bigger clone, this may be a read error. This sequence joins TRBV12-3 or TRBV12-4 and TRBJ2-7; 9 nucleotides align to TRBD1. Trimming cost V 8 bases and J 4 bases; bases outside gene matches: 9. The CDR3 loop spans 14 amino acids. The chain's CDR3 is CASAIGQGNYEQYF. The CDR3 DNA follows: TGTGCCAGCGCCATTGGACAGGGGAATTACGAGCAGTACTTC.

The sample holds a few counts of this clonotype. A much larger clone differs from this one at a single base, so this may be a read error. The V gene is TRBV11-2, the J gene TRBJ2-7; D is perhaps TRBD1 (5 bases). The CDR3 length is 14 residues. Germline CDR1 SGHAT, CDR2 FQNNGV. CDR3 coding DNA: TGTGCCAACAGCTTATACCAGGGCTCCTACGAGCAGTACTTC. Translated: CANSLYQGSYEQYF.

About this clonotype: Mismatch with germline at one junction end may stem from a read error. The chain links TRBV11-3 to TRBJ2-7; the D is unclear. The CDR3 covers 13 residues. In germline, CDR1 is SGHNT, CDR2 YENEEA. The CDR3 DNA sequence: TGTGCCAGCAGCTTATACAACCTATACGAACAGTACTTC. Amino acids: CASSLYNLYEQYF.

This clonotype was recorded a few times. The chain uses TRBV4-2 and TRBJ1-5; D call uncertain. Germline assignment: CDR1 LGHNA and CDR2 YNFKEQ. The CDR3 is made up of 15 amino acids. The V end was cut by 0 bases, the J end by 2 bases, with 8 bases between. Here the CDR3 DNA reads TGTGCCAGCAGCCAAGAAGGAAGGGGCAATCAGCCCCAGCATTTT. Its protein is CASSQEGRGNQPQHF.

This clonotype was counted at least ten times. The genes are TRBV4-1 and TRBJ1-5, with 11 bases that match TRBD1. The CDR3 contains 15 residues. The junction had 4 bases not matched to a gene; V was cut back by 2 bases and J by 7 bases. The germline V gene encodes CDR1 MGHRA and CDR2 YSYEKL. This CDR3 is CASSQWTGGSQPQHF. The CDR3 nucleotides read TGCGCCAGCAGCCAATGGACAGGGGGCTCGCAGCCCCAGCATTTT.

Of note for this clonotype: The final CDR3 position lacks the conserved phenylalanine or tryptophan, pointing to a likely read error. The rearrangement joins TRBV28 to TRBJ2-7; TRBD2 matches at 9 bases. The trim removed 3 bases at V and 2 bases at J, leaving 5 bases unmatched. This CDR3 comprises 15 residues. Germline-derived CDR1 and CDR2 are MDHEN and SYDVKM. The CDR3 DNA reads TGTGCCAGCAGTTTTTCTAGCGGGATCACCTACGAGCAGTACTTA. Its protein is CASSFSSGITYEQYL.

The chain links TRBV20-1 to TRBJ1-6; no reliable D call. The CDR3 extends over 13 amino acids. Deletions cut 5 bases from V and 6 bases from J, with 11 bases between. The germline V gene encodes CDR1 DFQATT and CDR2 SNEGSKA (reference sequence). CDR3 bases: TGCAGTGCTTCGGAACTGATTAATTCACCCCTCCACTTT. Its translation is CSASELINSPLHF.

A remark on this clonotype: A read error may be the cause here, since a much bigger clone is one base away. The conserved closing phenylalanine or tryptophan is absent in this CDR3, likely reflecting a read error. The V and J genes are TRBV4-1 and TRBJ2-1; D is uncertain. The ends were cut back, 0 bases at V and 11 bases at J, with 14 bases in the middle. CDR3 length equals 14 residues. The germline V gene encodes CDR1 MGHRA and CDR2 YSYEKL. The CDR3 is CASSQDELGGQQFL. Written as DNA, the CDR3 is TGCGCCAGCAGCCAAGATGAATTGGGCGGACAGCAGTTCCTC.

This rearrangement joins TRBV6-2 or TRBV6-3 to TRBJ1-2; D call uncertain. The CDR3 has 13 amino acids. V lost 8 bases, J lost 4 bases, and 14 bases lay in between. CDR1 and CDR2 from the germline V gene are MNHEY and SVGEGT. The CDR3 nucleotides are TGTGCCAGCCGACCGAGGGTTACCTATGGCTACACCTTC. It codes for CASRPRVTYGYTF.

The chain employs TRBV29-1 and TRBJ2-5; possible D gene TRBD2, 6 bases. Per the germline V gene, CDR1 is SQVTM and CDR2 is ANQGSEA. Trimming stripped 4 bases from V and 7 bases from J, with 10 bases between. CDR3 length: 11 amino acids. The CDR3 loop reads CSVGGSGTQYF. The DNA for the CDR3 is TGCAGCGTTGGAGGTAGCGGGACCCAGTACTTC. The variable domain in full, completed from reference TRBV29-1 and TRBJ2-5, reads SAVISQKPSRDICQRGTSLTIQCQVDSQVTMMFWYRQQPGQSLTLIATANQGSEATYESGFVIDKFPISRPNLTFSTLTVSNMSPEDSSIYLCSVGGSGTQYFGPGTRLLVL.

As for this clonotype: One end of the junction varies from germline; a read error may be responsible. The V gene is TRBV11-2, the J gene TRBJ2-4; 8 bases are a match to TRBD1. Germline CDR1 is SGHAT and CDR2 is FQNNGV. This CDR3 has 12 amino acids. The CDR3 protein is CASSTGGTGHDF. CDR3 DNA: TGTGCCAGCAGTACCGGTGGGACAGGACATGACTTC.

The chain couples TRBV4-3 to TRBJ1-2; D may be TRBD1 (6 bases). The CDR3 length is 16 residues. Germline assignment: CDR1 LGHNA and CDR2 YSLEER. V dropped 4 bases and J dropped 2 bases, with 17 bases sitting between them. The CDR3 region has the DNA TGCGCCAGCAGCCCAAACCTAGGGGGGGGGAACTATGGCTACACCTTC. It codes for CASSPNLGGGNYGYTF.